These 21 T cell receptor beta chains came from one sample sequenced in a study of CD4+ T cells in melanoma. Clones were read by immunoSEQ multiplex PCR, and TCRdb kept only the in-frame ones, dropping some. The table has roughly 54,000 clones, roughly nine tenths seen once. Sequencing input: peripheral blood. Receptors originate from a human donor with melanoma.

The CDR3 region is CASSLGWASGVLTQYF. CDR3 sequence (DNA): TGTGCCAGCAGCTTAGGGTGGGCTAGCGGCGTGTTGACCCAGTACTTC. The V call is TRBV7-2, the J call TRBJ2-5; 7 bases agree with TRBD2. Germline trimming cut 1 base from V and 7 bases from J; bases unmatched to any gene: 12. The CDR3 consists of 16 residues. Germline CDR1 reads SGHTA; CDR2 reads FQGNSA.

This clone was found a few times. The gene calls are TRBV5-4 and TRBJ1-1; D gene ambiguous. This CDR3 has 14 amino acids. Trimming stripped 0 bases from V and 2 bases from J, with 8 bases between. CDR1 and CDR2 (germline): SGHNT, YYREEE (reference sequence). Here the CDR3 DNA reads TGTGCCAGCAGCTTGGGCACCCTAAACACTGAAGCTTTCTTT. Protein: CASSLGTLNTEAFF.

The chain combines TRBV28 with TRBJ1-6; the D is unclear. Trimming cost V 6 bases and J 10 bases, with 19 bases left between them. The CDR3 contains 15 residues. In germline, CDR1 is MDHEN, CDR2 SYDVKM. This CDR3 is CASRVSTGVGSPLHF. The CDR3 DNA sequence: TGTGCCAGCAGAGTTTCGACTGGTGTAGGGTCACCCCTCCACTTT.

This chain connects TRBV5-1 to TRBJ2-1; 7 positions match TRBD2. The CDR3 is 16 amino acids. With 0 bases clipped from V and 2 bases from J, the junction kept 5 bases outside the gene matches. CDR1 SGHRS and CDR2 YFSETQ come from the germline V gene. CDR3: CASSLVTGGTYNEQFF. CDR3 nucleotide sequence: TGCGCCAGCAGCTTGGTTACGGGGGGAACCTACAATGAGCAGTTCTTC.

The rearrangement uses TRBV2 and TRBJ2-7; D is possibly TRBD2 (5 bases). The V end lost 6 bases, the J end lost 0 bases, and 9 bases lay between the germline ends. This CDR3 spans 13 amino acids. Germline V CDR1 and CDR2: SNHLY, FYNNEI. The CDR3 DNA reads TGTGCCAGCAGGCTAGCACCCTCCTACGAGCAGTACTTC. Encoded protein: CASRLAPSYEQYF.

This clone was picked up one time. The V gene is TRBV18, the J gene TRBJ1-1; TRBD1 might be the D (6 bases). The CDR3 is 18 residues long. V was trimmed by 0 bases and J by 2 bases, leaving 19 bases between them. CDR1 is KGHSH and CDR2 is LQKENI in the germline V gene. The CDR3 coding sequence is TGTGCCAGCTCACCACCACGGAACAGGGTGAGACAAAACACTGAAGCTTTCTTT. Its translation: CASSPPRNRVRQNTEAFF.

The chain links TRBV18 to TRBJ1-5; D is ambiguous. There are 16 residues in the CDR3. Germline-derived CDR1 and CDR2 are KGHSH and LQKENI. V lost 5 bases and J lost 1, with 15 bases in between. DNA of the CDR3: TGTGCCAGCTCATCGATCACGGACGGGAGCAATCAGCCCCAGCATTTT. This translates into CASSSITDGSNQPQHF.

This chain joins TRBV12-5 and TRBJ2-7, with D hard to call. Looked up from germline, CDR1 is LGHNT and CDR2 is FRNRAP. V was cut by 3 bases and J by 5 bases, with 8 bases left in between. The CDR3 consists of 12 residues. DNA for the CDR3: TGTGCTAGTGGTTTTGGACGGAACGAGCAGTACTTC. Translation: CASGFGRNEQYF. Full variable domain (remainder filled in from reference TRBV12-5 and TRBJ2-7): DARVTQTPRHKVTEMGQEVTMRCQPILGHNTVFWYRQTMMQGLELLAYFRNRAPLDDSGMPKDRFSAEMPDATLATLKIQPSEPRDSAVYFCASGFGRNEQYFGPGTRLTVT.

This clone came up once. This chain links TRBV7-9 with TRBJ1-1; 9 positions match TRBD1. CDR3 length equals 14 residues. V gave up 7 bases and J gave up 4 bases; unmatched junction bases: 7. Germline-derived CDR1 and CDR2 are SEHNR and FQNEAQ (reference sequence). For the CDR3, the DNA is TGTGCCAGCACCCGACAGGGGGGAGGCACTGAAGCTTTCTTT. Its protein is CASTRQGGGTEAFF.

The chain joins TRBV7-8 to TRBJ2-5, with TRBD2 identical over 11 bases. This CDR3 comprises 16 residues. Germline V lookup: CDR1 SGHVS, CDR2 FQNEAQ. Trimming took 5 bases from V and 4 from J; bases not matched to a gene: 9. The CDR3 region is CASSERLAGGLETQYF. The DNA for the CDR3 is TGTGCCAGCAGCGAGAGGCTAGCGGGGGGATTAGAGACCCAGTACTTC.

The V gene is TRBV4-2, the J gene TRBJ1-2; a weak D match, TRBD1 (5 bases). V dropped 4 bases and J dropped 7 bases, with 13 bases sitting between them. CDR1 LGHNA and CDR2 YNFKEQ come from the germline V gene. The CDR3 extends over 13 amino acids. CDR3 DNA sequence: TGTGCCAGCAGCCCATCGGGGGAGGGTGGCTACACCTTC. This translates into CASSPSGEGGYTF.

The chain has TRBV4-2 and TRBJ1-2, with D unclear. Germline CDR1 is LGHNA and CDR2 is YNFKEQ. This CDR3 contains 15 residues. Trimming took off 0 bases at V and 10 bases at J, with 18 bases between the two ends. The CDR3 bases are TGTGCCAGCAGCCAAGACTTAAACGACTGGAACGACTACACCTTC. As protein: CASSQDLNDWNDYTF.

The chain carries TRBV11-2 and TRBJ2-5; no definite D call. Near its end, the DNA agrees better with TRBJ2-7, so the J call may be wrong. This CDR3 comprises 11 residues. Germline V lookup: CDR1 SGHAT, CDR2 FQNNGV. The CDR3 bases are TGTGCCAGCAGCTCCGCCTACGAGCAGTACTTC. It translates to CASSSAYEQYF.

The J gene is TRBJ1-6, the V gene TRBV7-9, with D possibly TRBD1 on 6 matching bases. This CDR3 is 14 amino acids long. Germline values: CDR1 SEHNR, CDR2 FQNEAQ (reference sequence). V dropped 6 bases and J dropped 7 bases, with 13 bases sitting between them. In nucleotides, the CDR3 is TGTGCCAGCAGGCCTACAGGGCCCAATTCACCCCTCCACTTT. Amino acids: CASRPTGPNSPLHF. Based on the CDR3 plus reference TRBV7-9 and TRBJ1-6, the full variable domain is DTGVSQNPRHKITKRGQNVTFRCDPISEHNRLYWYRQTLGQGPEFLTYFQNEAQLEKSRLLSDRFSAERPKGSFSTLEIQRTEQGDSAMYLCASRPTGPNSPLHFGNGTRLTVT.

This clone is medium-sized by share. The V and J genes are TRBV6-1 and TRBJ2-2; D might be TRBD1 (5 bases). Trimming shortened V by 2 bases and J by 2 bases, and 9 bases separated the two germline ends. Germline CDR1 MNHNS, CDR2 SASEGT. This CDR3 region has 15 residues. In DNA, the CDR3 is TGTGCCAGCAGTGAATGGGGCCCCAACACCGGGGAGCTGTTTTTT. Translated, it gives CASSEWGPNTGELFF.

The rearrangement uses TRBV7-8 and TRBJ2-1; TRBD2 matches 14 bases. The germline CDR1 and CDR2 sequences are SGHVS and FQNEAQ. V shed 4 bases, J shed 7 bases, and the junction held 9 bases outside the gene matches. This CDR3 has 17 amino acids. In DNA form, the CDR3 reads TGTGCCAGCAGCTCGGGACTAGCGGGGGATGTACCGAATGAGCAGTTCTTC. It yields the protein CASSSGLAGDVPNEQFF.

V gene TRBV6-6 combines with J gene TRBJ2-7; perhaps TRBD1 as D (5 bases). CDR3 length: 13 residues. V lost 7 bases and J 0 bases, leaving 10 bases between the germline ends. Per the germline V gene, CDR1 is MNHNY and CDR2 is SVGAGI (reference sequence). CDR3 protein: CASTLQGSYEQYF. CDR3 nucleotides: TGTGCCAGCACCCTGCAGGGCTCCTACGAGCAGTACTTC.

V is TRBV14 and J is TRBJ2-5; D remains ambiguous. The V gene's germline CDR1 is SGHDN and CDR2 FVKESK. The V end was cut by 4 bases, the J end by 5 bases, with 8 bases between. This CDR3 spans 12 amino acids. In nucleotides, the CDR3 is TGTGCCAGCAGCCTCCAAAGGGAGACCCAGTACTTC. Its protein product is CASSLQRETQYF.

This chain joins TRBV7-6 and TRBJ2-5; the D gene is possibly TRBD2 (5 bases). The CDR3 is 18 residues long. Looked up from germline, CDR1 is SGHVS and CDR2 is FNYEAQ. The V end was cut by 2 bases, the J end by 4 bases, with 23 bases between. Here the CDR3 reads CASSLSQTYTREGETQYF. The CDR3 DNA follows: TGTGCCAGCAGCTTATCTCAAACTTATACCCGGGAAGGAGAGACCCAGTACTTC.

V is TRBV7-9 and J is TRBJ1-2, with D unresolved. V dropped 5 bases and J dropped 4 bases, with 20 bases sitting between them. Germline CDR1 is SEHNR and CDR2 is FQNEAQ (reference sequence). The CDR3 is 16 amino acids. The CDR3 DNA sequence: TGTGCCAGCAGCGCCCCCCAGGCCCTGTCCCTCTATGGCTACACCTTC. Translated, it gives CASSAPQALSLYGYTF.

The chain is built from TRBV2 and TRBJ2-7; D is possibly TRBD2 (6 bases). Per the germline V gene, CDR1 is SNHLY and CDR2 is FYNNEI. This CDR3 region has 15 residues. The ends were cut back, 6 bases at V and 2 bases at J, with 17 bases in the middle. This CDR3 is CASSRGTDPPYEQYF. CDR3 bases: TGTGCCAGCAGCCGGGGGACGGACCCTCCCTACGAGCAGTACTTC.